This TCR beta chain was captured in a study of T cells in women clearing cervical HPV infection. Study-wide background: No precancer developed; the control's incident HPV16 infection cleared within 12 months. Cases' blood sampling followed lesion detection by median around 150 days (90 to 200). Study results and limitations: Combining TCR richness with V gene abundances gave roughly 0.84 AUC.

The V and J ends lost 2 bases and 6 bases respectively, with 12 bases between them. The germline V gene has CDR1 SGDLS and CDR2 YYNGEE. This CDR3 is 14 amino acids long. Assay used: immunoSEQ multiplex PCR; TCRdb lists only in-frame clones, some missing. The sample table includes 48,000 or so clones. About this clone: What it recognizes is unknown. Read data end 3 residues before the CDR3 end; the end is taken from the germline J gene.

The sequence was obtained from a woman aged 18 to 75 with a cervical HPV16 infection that either progressed to CIN3+ or cleared (not recorded which). The rearrangement links TRBV9 to TRBJ2-4; D unclear. The sample taken for sequencing was blood buffy coat. Here the CDR3 reads CASSVSWAGNIQYF. CDR3 DNA, as far as it was read: TGTGCCAGCAGCGTGTCGTGGGCCGGAAACATT.